What follows are 24 T cell receptor beta chains derived from one specimen sequenced in a study of blood T cell repertoires in COVID-19. Measured with immunoSEQ multiplex PCR; TCRdb has only the in-frame clones, and not every one. The sample records roughly 160,000 clones, approximately 82% being singletons. Sequenced: peripheral blood. The source is a woman older than 75 with active or convalescent COVID-19.

Here the CDR3 DNA reads TGTGCCAGCAGCTTACTAGGGAGCTCCTACAATGAGCAGTTCTTC. Protein: CASSLLGSSYNEQFF. V and J are TRBV7-2 and TRBJ2-1; D may be TRBD2 (5 bases). The CDR3 runs to 15 residues. Germline values: CDR1 SGHTA, CDR2 FQGNSA. Between the trimmed V and J ends, which lost 2 bases and 0 bases, there was a span of 8 bases.

The chain recombines TRBV15 with TRBJ2-7; TRBD1 matches 9 bases. Looked up from germline, CDR1 is LNHNV and CDR2 is YYDKDF (reference sequence). The CDR3 consists of 15 residues. After removal of 1 base from V and 6 bases from J, the junction contained 7 bases not matched to a gene. CDR3 loop: CATSRVFGQGTEQYF. CDR3 nucleotide sequence: TGTGCCACCAGCAGAGTCTTTGGACAGGGGACCGAGCAGTACTTC.

The chain recombines TRBV7-9 with TRBJ1-2; D gene ambiguous. Looked up from germline, CDR1 is SEHNR and CDR2 is FQNEAQ (reference sequence). The CDR3 is made up of 14 amino acids. V lost 4 bases and J 0 bases, leaving 9 bases between the germline ends. CDR3 bases: TGTGCCAGCAGCTGCCGATTAGCTAACTATGGCTACACCTTC. Protein: CASSCRLANYGYTF.

The CDR3 DNA reads TGCGCCAGCAGCTTGACTCCGGGTAGCAATCAGCCCCAGCATTTT. Protein: CASSLTPGSNQPQHF. The rearrangement uses TRBV5-1 and TRBJ1-5, with D unresolved. The length of the CDR3 is 15 residues. The V gene lost 1 base and the J gene lost 0 bases, with 8 bases spanning the gap. The germline V gene has CDR1 SGHRS and CDR2 YFSETQ.

This chain uses TRBV7-9 with TRBJ2-5; possible D gene TRBD1, 6 bases. Germline CDR1 is SEHNR and CDR2 is FQNEAQ (reference sequence). V lost 2 bases and J 2 bases, leaving 9 bases between the germline ends. CDR3 size: 14 residues. CDR3 coding DNA: TGTGCCAGCAGCTTATTCCAGGGGCAAGAGACCCAGTACTTC. The encoded protein is CASSLFQGQETQYF.

This chain links TRBV5-6 with TRBJ2-1; D call uncertain. The CDR3 has 15 residues. Germline V CDR1 and CDR2: SGHDT, YYEEEE. Trimming took off 4 bases at V and 3 bases at J, with 14 bases between the two ends. CDR3 residues: CASSPPPGFYNEQFF. The CDR3, as DNA: TGTGCCAGCAGCCCCCCGCCGGGTTTCTACAATGAGCAGTTCTTC. Together with reference TRBV5-6 and TRBJ2-1, the CDR3 gives the full variable domain: DAGVTQSPTHLIKTRGQQVTLRCSPKSGHDTVSWYQQALGQGPQFIFQYYEEEERQRGNFPDRFSGHQFPNYSSELNVNALLLGDSALYLCASSPPPGFYNEQFFGPGTRLTVL.

The chain joins TRBV7-9 to TRBJ1-3; 9 bases line up with TRBD1. Trimming removed 4 bases from V and 4 bases from J; junction bases left unmatched: 11. The germline gives CDR1 SEHNR, CDR2 FQNEAQ (reference sequence). CDR3 length equals 17 residues. CDR3 in amino acids: CASSSRPGQGSGNTIYF. DNA for the CDR3: TGTGCCAGCAGCTCGAGACCAGGACAGGGGTCAGGAAACACCATATATTTT.

The V and J genes are TRBV30 and TRBJ1-3, with D possibly being TRBD1 (5 bases). Trimming took off 0 bases at V and 4 bases at J, with 19 bases between the two ends. Germline loops: CDR1 GTSNPN, CDR2 SVGIG (reference sequence). CDR3 size: 17 residues. In DNA form, the CDR3 reads TGTGCCTGGAGTGTTCCCCCCCCAGGGACTTTAGGAAACACCATATATTTT. Translated: CAWSVPPPGTLGNTIYF.

This CDR3 reads CASSLGTSGYNEQFF. Here the CDR3 DNA reads TGCGCCAGCAGCCTCGGGACTAGCGGTTACAATGAGCAGTTCTTC. This rearrangement joins TRBV5-1 to TRBJ2-1; TRBD2 matches 11 bases. V lost 4 bases, J lost 4 bases, and 4 bases stayed unmatched. Germline CDR1 reads SGHRS; CDR2 reads YFSETQ. This CDR3 is built from 15 residues.

This chain joins TRBV7-2 and TRBJ2-1; 11 nucleotides align to TRBD1. Germline V gene sequence: CDR1 SGHTA, CDR2 FQGNSA. The V gene end was trimmed by 0 bases and the J gene end by 9 bases; junction bases not matched to a gene: 7. The CDR3 loop spans 16 amino acids. For the CDR3, the DNA is TGTGCCAGCAGCTTAGCGGGGACAGGGGGTTTCGGTGAGCAGTTCTTC. Translated, it gives CASSLAGTGGFGEQFF.

The V and J genes are TRBV3-1 (or the pseudogene TRBV3-2) and TRBJ2-3; no clear D gene. The CDR3 length is 13 residues. Germline V CDR1 and CDR2: LGHDT, YNNKEL (reference sequence). Trimming stripped 3 bases from V and 0 bases from J, with 4 bases between. The CDR3 DNA sequence: TGTGCCAGCAGCCACCGGAGCACAGATACGCAGTATTTT. Translated, it gives CASSHRSTDTQYF.

The chain employs TRBV18 and TRBJ2-1; 13 bases are shared with TRBD2. The V gene end was trimmed by 4 bases and the J gene end by 3 bases; junction bases not matched to a gene: 3. Germline CDR1 and CDR2: KGHSH and LQKENI. The CDR3 has 16 residues. The CDR3 DNA reads TGTGCCAGCTCACTCGGGACTAGCGGGATCTACAATGAGCAGTTCTTC. This translates into CASSLGTSGIYNEQFF.

The chain employs TRBV6-6 and TRBJ2-7; TRBD2 matches at 8 bases. The CDR3 is made up of 12 amino acids. Germline V gene lookup returns CDR1 MNHNY and CDR2 SVGAGI (reference sequence). Trimming took 5 bases from V and 6 from J; bases not matched to a gene: 3. The CDR3, as DNA: TGTGCCAGCAGTCCCGGGACTAGCGAGCAGTACTTC. This translates into CASSPGTSEQYF.

The V gene is TRBV6-5, the J gene TRBJ1-2, with 10 bases fitting TRBD1. Germline V gene lookup returns CDR1 MNHEY and CDR2 SVGAGI. The CDR3 sequence is 15 residues long. J gave up 4 bases and V 4 bases, and 6 bases lay outside the gene matches. The CDR3 DNA follows: TGTGCCAGCAGTTCCACCGGACAGGGGGTCTATGGCTACACCTTC. Translating gives CASSSTGQGVYGYTF.

The gene calls are TRBV12-3 or TRBV12-4 and TRBJ1-2, with a tentative D call TRBD1 (6 bases). Trimming removed 6 bases from V and 6 bases from J, with 14 bases in between. This CDR3 is 13 amino acids long. CDR3 DNA: TGTGCCAGCAGCCACAGGGTGTCCCATGGCTACACCTTC. It yields the protein CASSHRVSHGYTF.

This clone is a singleton in its sample. The chain couples TRBV6-5 to TRBJ2-1, with 9 bases aligning to TRBD2. The CDR3 is made up of 15 amino acids. Per germline, CDR1 MNHEY and CDR2 SVGAGI. The junction had 11 bases not matched to a gene; V was cut back by 7 bases and J by 7 bases. The CDR3 DNA reads TGTGCCAGCACCCTAGGCGGGAGGGGGGGGAATGAGCAGTTCTTC. It encodes CASTLGGRGGNEQFF.

The chain joins TRBV18 to TRBJ1-2; 8 positions agree with TRBD1. The CDR3 runs 15 residues. In germline, CDR1 is KGHSH, CDR2 LQKENI. The V gene end was trimmed by 1 base and the J gene end by 8 bases; junction bases not matched to a gene: 9. In DNA form, the CDR3 reads TGTGCCAGCTCACCACTGTCGGGACAGGTCGACGGCTACACCTTC. This gives the protein CASSPLSGQVDGYTF.

This chain links TRBV5-1 with TRBJ2-2, with 14 bases identical to TRBD2. The germline gives CDR1 SGHRS, CDR2 YFSETQ. This CDR3 has 17 amino acids. V gave up 3 bases and J gave up 5 bases; unmatched junction bases: 6. Here the CDR3 DNA reads TGCGCCAGCAGCTCTGGGACTAGCGGGAGTCGGACCGGGGAGCTGTTTTTT. This encodes CASSSGTSGSRTGELFF.

The CDR3 nucleotides read TGCGCCAGCAGCTGGGACAGTCTCACCGGGGAGCTGTTTTTT. Protein sequence: CASSWDSLTGELFF. The chain uses TRBV5-1 and TRBJ2-2; the match to TRBD1 covers 7 bases. V lost 3 bases to trimming and J lost 4 bases; unmatched junction nucleotides: 3. Germline V gene lookup returns CDR1 SGHRS and CDR2 YFSETQ. The CDR3 runs to 14 residues. The full variable domain, completed using reference TRBV5-1 and TRBJ2-2, is KAGVTQTPRYLIKTRGQQVTLSCSPISGHRSVSWYQQTPGQGLQFLFEYFSETQRNKGNFPGRFSGRQFSNSRSEMNVSTLELGDSALYLCASSWDSLTGELFFGEGSRLTVL.

This clone was seen once. The chain couples TRBV19 to TRBJ2-3; tentative D call: TRBD1 (5 bases). The CDR3 has 14 amino acids. V dropped 7 bases and J dropped 3 bases, with 14 bases sitting between them. Germline-derived CDR1 and CDR2 are LNHDA and SQIVND (reference sequence). The CDR3 DNA is TGTGCCAGTACCCTAGGGCAGGGAACAGATACGCAGTATTTT. It specifies CASTLGQGTDTQYF.

This clone appeared a few times. This chain joins TRBV7-3 and TRBJ1-6; D unresolved. The CDR3 sequence is 19 residues long. Germline V CDR1 and CDR2: SGHTA, FQGTGA. Deletions cut 2 bases from V and 9 bases from J, with 26 bases between. The CDR3 coding sequence is TGTGCCAGCAGCTTATTAGGTCCAGCCCGGGTTGGGAGTGGTTCACCCCTCCACTTT. Translating gives CASSLLGPARVGSGSPLHF.

The chain recombines TRBV18 with TRBJ2-2; D gene uncertain. Germline CDR1 KGHSH, CDR2 LQKENI. The CDR3 runs to 15 residues. Deletions cut 2 bases from V and 7 bases from J, with 14 bases between. The DNA of the CDR3 is TGTGCCAGCTCACCAAGGTATCGGGTCGACGGGGAGCTGTTTTTT. This gives the protein CASSPRYRVDGELFF.

J is TRBJ2-1 and V is TRBV3-1 (or the pseudogene TRBV3-2); D ambiguous. CDR1 and CDR2 from the germline V gene are LGHDT and YNNKEL (reference sequence). The CDR3 has 12 amino acids. V was clipped by 5 bases and J by 9 bases, with 11 bases between them. CDR3 nucleotide sequence: TGTGCCAGCAGCGACGTGGGCAGTGAGCAGTTCTTC. It translates to CASSDVGSEQFF.

The CDR3 coding sequence is TGTGCCAGCTCACCAATTAACCAGGGGGCCACCGGGGAGCTGTTTTTT. Its translation: CASSPINQGATGELFF. This sequence joins TRBV18 and TRBJ2-2; 8 nucleotides align to TRBD1. The length of the CDR3 is 16 residues. Germline V gives CDR1 KGHSH, CDR2 LQKENI. After removal of 2 bases from V and 4 bases from J, the junction contained 6 bases not matched to a gene.